This TCR beta chain originates from a study of CD8+CD57+ T cells in acquired aplastic anemia. Study information: The average for DNA from sorted CD4+ and CD8+ cells was roughly 3 ug.

Findings of the study overall: The CD8+ Simpson's diversity of patients and controls was not significantly different. There were approximately 27 CD8+ CDR3 sequences that occurred in both patients and controls.

CDR3 and TCR beta VDJ profiling relied on genomic DNA as the template. TCRdb re-called the reads with MiXCR, one entry per CDR3 protein. Among 200,000 to 250,000 distinct CDR3 sequences, almost 35% were seen once, and the ten largest hold 0.95% to 1.2%. This clonotype was recorded many times. Its matching antigen is unknown. J was trimmed by 6 bases and V by 5 bases; bases with no gene match: 3. CDR1 and CDR2 (germline): LNHDA, SQIVND (reference sequence). CDR3 size: 13 residues. The sequenced sample was sorted CD4+, CD8+, or CD8+CD57+ T cells (not recorded which) from PBMCs. This clonotype originated in a human donor in good health, serving as a control. The genes are TRBV19 and TRBJ2-7; 11 positions agree with TRBD1. The CDR3 reads CASSLGTGGEQYF. The DNA of the CDR3 is TGTGCCAGTAGTCTAGGGACAGGGGGCGAGCAGTACTTC.